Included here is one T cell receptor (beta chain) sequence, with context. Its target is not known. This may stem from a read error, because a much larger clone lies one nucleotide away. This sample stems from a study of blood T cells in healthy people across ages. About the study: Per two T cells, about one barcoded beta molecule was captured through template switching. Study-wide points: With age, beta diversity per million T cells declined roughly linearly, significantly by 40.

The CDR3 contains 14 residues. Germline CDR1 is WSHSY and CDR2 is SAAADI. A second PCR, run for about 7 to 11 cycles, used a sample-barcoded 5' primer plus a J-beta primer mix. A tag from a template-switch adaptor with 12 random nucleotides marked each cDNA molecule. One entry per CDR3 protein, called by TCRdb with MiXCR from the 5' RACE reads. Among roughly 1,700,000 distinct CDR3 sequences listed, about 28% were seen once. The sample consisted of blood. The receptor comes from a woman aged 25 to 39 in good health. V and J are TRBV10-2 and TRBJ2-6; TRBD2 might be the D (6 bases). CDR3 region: CASFGGPGVNVLTF. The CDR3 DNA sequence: TGCGCCAGCTTCGGGGGTCCGGGGGTCAACGTCCTGACTTTC.